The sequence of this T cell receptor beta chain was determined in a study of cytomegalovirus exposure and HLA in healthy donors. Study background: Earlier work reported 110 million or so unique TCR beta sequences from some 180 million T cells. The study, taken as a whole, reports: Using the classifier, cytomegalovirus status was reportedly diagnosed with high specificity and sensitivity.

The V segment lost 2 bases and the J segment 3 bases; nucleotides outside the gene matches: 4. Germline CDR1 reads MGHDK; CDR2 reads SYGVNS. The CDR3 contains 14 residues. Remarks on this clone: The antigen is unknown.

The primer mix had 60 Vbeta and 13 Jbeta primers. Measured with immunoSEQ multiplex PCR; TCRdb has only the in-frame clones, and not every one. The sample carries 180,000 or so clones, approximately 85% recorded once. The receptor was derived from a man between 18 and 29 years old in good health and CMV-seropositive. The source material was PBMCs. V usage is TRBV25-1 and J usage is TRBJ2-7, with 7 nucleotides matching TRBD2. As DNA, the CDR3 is TGTGCCAGCAGTGAAGCGGGGGTCGACTACGAGCAGTACTTC. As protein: CASSEAGVDYEQYF.